These 29 T cell receptor beta chains originate from one sample sequenced in a study of T-cell reconstitution after alpha-beta-depleted transplantation in children. Preparation of the TCRbeta library was carried out with unique molecular identifiers. MiXCR was run by TCRdb on the PCR reads, yielding one entry per CDR3 protein. The sample has 450,000 to 700,000 distinct CDR3 sequences; around 27% are singletons. The material sequenced was PBMCs, taken before TCRalphabeta/CD19-depleted stem cell transplant. The origin of the receptors is a boy younger than two with Wiskott-Aldrich syndrome, due to receive a stem cell transplant.

The gene calls are TRBV7-6 and TRBJ1-1; D ambiguous. The CDR3 consists of 13 residues. Trimming pared 5 bases from V and 8 bases from J, leaving 15 bases between. Germline values: CDR1 SGHVS, CDR2 FNYEAQ. The CDR3 spells CASSPNVGREAFF. In nucleotides, the CDR3 is TGTGCCAGCAGCCCCAACGTGGGGAGGGAAGCTTTCTTT.

This clonotype occurred a few times. This chain links TRBV20-1 with TRBJ2-1, with TRBD1 identical over 10 bases. The CDR3 sequence is 12 residues long. Germline CDR1 reads DFQATT; CDR2 reads SNEGSKA (reference sequence). In DNA, the CDR3 is TGCAGCCCAGGGACAGGGGTCAATGAGCAGTTCTTC. Translated: CSPGTGVNEQFF.

V gene TRBV5-1 combines with J gene TRBJ1-1; the match to TRBD1 covers 7 bases. Germline V CDR1 and CDR2: SGHRS, YFSETQ. This CDR3 has 15 residues. The J segment lost 3 bases and the V segment lost 2 bases, leaving 7 bases of the junction unmatched. CDR3 sequence (DNA): TGCGCCAGCAGCTTAGAGGGACAGCCCTACACTGAAGCTTTCTTT. Amino acid sequence: CASSLEGQPYTEAFF.

This sequence joins TRBV4-1 and TRBJ2-2; D is ambiguous. V was cut by 6 bases and J by 1 base, with 9 bases left in between. The germline V gene encodes CDR1 MGHRA and CDR2 YSYEKL. The CDR3 is made up of 14 amino acids. CDR3 sequence: CASRQDGNTGELFF. CDR3 bases: TGCGCCAGCAGGCAGGACGGGAACACCGGGGAGCTGTTTTTT.

V is TRBV20-1 and J is TRBJ2-3; 8 nucleotides align to TRBD2. Germline V gene lookup returns CDR1 DFQATT and CDR2 SNEGSKA (reference sequence). CDR3 length: 14 amino acids. The junction had 6 bases not matched to a gene; V was cut back by 6 bases and J by 1 base. CDR3 region: CSAGLTSGTDTQYF. CDR3 bases: TGCAGTGCGGGGTTGACTAGCGGCACAGATACGCAGTATTTT.

V gene TRBV7-9 combines with J gene TRBJ2-5; 12 positions match TRBD2. This CDR3 region has 15 residues. The junction had 6 bases not matched to a gene; V was cut back by 5 bases and J by 5 bases. Germline CDR1 SEHNR, CDR2 FQNEAQ (reference sequence). The CDR3 sequence is CASSRGLAGMETQYF. The CDR3 DNA reads TGTGCCAGCAGCCGCGGACTAGCGGGAATGGAGACCCAGTACTTC.

CDR3 region: CASSQDRGQGYEQYF. The CDR3, as DNA: TGCGCCAGCAGCCAGGACCGAGGACAGGGCTACGAGCAGTACTTC. The V gene is TRBV4-1, the J gene TRBJ2-7, with 8 bases that match TRBD1. Germline CDR1 and CDR2: MGHRA and YSYEKL. Losses at the gene ends were 3 bases for V and 3 bases for J; bases not matched to a gene: 7. The CDR3 has 15 amino acids.

The chain has TRBV10-2 and TRBJ2-1; D possibly corresponds to TRBD2 (6 bases). The CDR3 loop spans 15 amino acids. V lost 8 bases and J lost 4, with 18 bases in between. The germline gives CDR1 WSHSY, CDR2 SAAADI. CDR3 residues: CASGVRDLRYNEQFF. The CDR3 nucleotides read TGCGCCAGCGGGGTGCGGGACTTAAGATACAATGAGCAGTTCTTC.

The J gene is TRBJ2-3, the V gene TRBV5-1; D is unclear. The CDR3 extends over 13 amino acids. From germline, CDR1 is SGHRS and CDR2 YFSETQ. Deletions cut 2 bases from V and 5 bases from J, with 9 bases between. CDR3 in amino acids: CASSFLGEDTQYF. The CDR3 nucleotides are TGCGCCAGCAGCTTCCTAGGCGAAGATACGCAGTATTTT.

A few counts support this clonotype. V gene TRBV29-1 combines with J gene TRBJ2-7; tentative D call: TRBD2 (5 bases). The V gene lost 1 base and the J gene lost 6 bases, with 13 bases spanning the gap. Germline V CDR1 and CDR2: SQVTM, ANQGSEA. The CDR3 extends over 13 amino acids. CDR3 sequence: CSVEVYVAGEQYF. The CDR3 nucleotides are TGCAGCGTTGAAGTATATGTTGCGGGCGAGCAGTACTTC.

This clonotype turned up a few times. This chain links TRBV5-1 with TRBJ2-1, with D tentatively TRBD1 (5 bases). CDR1 and CDR2 (germline): SGHRS, YFSETQ. Deletions cut 0 bases from V and 3 bases from J, with 10 bases between. The CDR3 consists of 15 residues. In nucleotides, the CDR3 is TGCGCCAGCAGCTTGGACGCAGGGAACTACAATGAGCAGTTCTTC. As protein: CASSLDAGNYNEQFF. Full variable domain (remainder filled in from reference TRBV5-1 and TRBJ2-1): KAGVTQTPRYLIKTRGQQVTLSCSPISGHRSVSWYQQTPGQGLQFLFEYFSETQRNKGNFPGRFSGRQFSNSRSEMNVSTLELGDSALYLCASSLDAGNYNEQFFGPGTRLTVL.

The genes are TRBV5-6 and TRBJ2-3, with 10 bases aligning to TRBD2. CDR3 length: 16 amino acids. Germline CDR1 SGHDT, CDR2 YYEEEE. V lost 5 bases, J lost 2 bases, and 8 bases stayed unmatched. The CDR3 is CASSDGLADHTDTQYF. The CDR3 nucleotides read TGTGCCAGCAGTGACGGACTAGCGGACCACACAGATACGCAGTATTTT.

This clonotype was seen many times. An end of the junction differs from the germline gene, which may be a read error. The genes are TRBV5-1 and TRBJ2-1; 7 positions match TRBD2. CDR1 is SGHRS, CDR2 YFSETQ, per germline. This CDR3 spans 15 amino acids. In DNA form, the CDR3 reads TGTGCCAGCTCCCTTGGAGCGGGGTCGTACAATGAGCAGTTCTTC. Its protein product is CASSLGAGSYNEQFF.

This clonotype was counted a single time. The chain combines TRBV9 with TRBJ2-1; D is undetermined. Trimming stripped 4 bases from V and 8 bases from J, with 19 bases between. CDR3 length: 15 residues. The germline V gene encodes CDR1 SGDLS and CDR2 YYNGEE. The CDR3 DNA reads as TGTGCCAGCAGCCCCGGGCCGTCCCGAGTGTATGAGCAGTTCTTC. It yields the protein CASSPGPSRVYEQFF.

A few counts support this clonotype. The rearrangement joins TRBV29-1 to TRBJ2-3; D is ambiguous. This CDR3 spans 14 amino acids. CDR1 is SQVTM and CDR2 is ANQGSEA in the germline V gene. V gave up 3 bases and J gave up 4 bases, with 14 bases separating them. CDR3: CSVDSRLRSDTQYF. The CDR3 DNA is TGCAGCGTTGATAGTAGGCTAAGGTCAGATACGCAGTATTTT.

V gene TRBV7-8 combines with J gene TRBJ1-1; TRBD1 aligns across 7 bases. Losses at the gene ends were 5 bases for V and 4 bases for J; bases not matched to a gene: 7. The germline V gene has CDR1 SGHVS and CDR2 FQNEAQ. This CDR3 has 14 residues. In DNA form, the CDR3 reads TGTGCCAGCAGCCGACAGGGAAGAACCACTGAAGCTTTCTTT. Amino acid sequence: CASSRQGRTTEAFF.

In this sample, this clonotype turned up a few times. This chain joins TRBV29-1 and TRBJ2-3, with 9 bases fitting TRBD2. The CDR3 extends over 15 amino acids. Germline V gene lookup returns CDR1 SQVTM and CDR2 ANQGSEA. The V segment lost 5 bases and the J segment 3 bases; nucleotides outside the gene matches: 9. The CDR3 sequence: CSVSRGGRGTDTQYF. In DNA form, the CDR3 reads TGCAGCGTTTCCCGGGGCGGGAGGGGGACAGATACGCAGTATTTT.

The CDR3 reads CASSQASEQYF. As DNA, the CDR3 is TGTGCCAGCAGCCAAGCATCCGAGCAGTACTTC. V gene TRBV5-5 combines with J gene TRBJ2-7; D not resolved. The CDR3 runs to 11 residues. V lost 4 bases to trimming and J lost 6 bases, with 8 bases between them. Germline V gives CDR1 SGHKS, CDR2 YYEKEE (reference sequence).

The genes are TRBV4-1 and TRBJ1-1, with D uncertain. V was trimmed by 5 bases and J by 0 bases, leaving 13 bases between them. This CDR3 has 15 amino acids. Germline CDR1 reads MGHRA; CDR2 reads YSYEKL. The CDR3 is CASSAGRSMNTEAFF. In DNA, the CDR3 is TGCGCCAGCAGCGCCGGGCGATCTATGAACACTGAAGCTTTCTTT.

The sample holds a few counts of this clonotype. The chain is built from TRBV5-1 and TRBJ1-1, with D possibly matching TRBD1 (6 bases). This CDR3 contains 14 residues. Germline values: CDR1 SGHRS, CDR2 YFSETQ. Trimming shortened V by 5 bases and J by 1 base, and 12 bases separated the two germline ends. The CDR3 nucleotides read TGCGCCAGCAGGAAACAGGGCAGGAACACTGAAGCTTTCTTT. It translates to CASRKQGRNTEAFF.

There are a few counts of this clonotype. The chain couples TRBV7-8 to TRBJ2-3; D not certain. The ends were cut back, 1 base at V and 2 bases at J, with 13 bases in the middle. Per the germline V gene, CDR1 is SGHVS and CDR2 is FQNEAQ. The CDR3 runs to 16 residues. In nucleotides, the CDR3 is TGTGCCAGCAGCTTAGTTAGAGCTACCTCCACAGATACGCAGTATTTT. Encoded protein: CASSLVRATSTDTQYF.

J is TRBJ2-4 and V is TRBV11-1; TRBD1 might be the D (6 bases). CDR3 size: 16 residues. V lost 2 bases to trimming and J lost 7 bases, with 18 bases between them. Per the germline V gene, CDR1 is SGHAT and CDR2 is FQDESV (reference sequence). CDR3 DNA sequence: TGTGCCAGCAGCTTAAGCTTAGCGCCGAGGGGGAACATTCAGTACTTC. This sequence encodes CASSLSLAPRGNIQYF. Drawing the rest from reference TRBV11-1 and TRBJ2-4, the complete variable domain is EAEVAQSPRYKITEKSQAVAFWCDPISGHATLYWYRQILGQGPELLVQFQDESVVDDSQLPKDRFSAERLKGVDSTLKIQPAELGDSAMYLCASSLSLAPRGNIQYFGAGTRLSVL.

V usage is TRBV2 and J usage is TRBJ2-5, with D perhaps matching TRBD2 (7 bases). Germline values: CDR1 SNHLY, CDR2 FYNNEI. CDR3 length equals 14 residues. Trimming left V 5 bases short and J 0 bases short, with 10 bases between. Written as DNA, the CDR3 is TGTGCCAGCAGTAAGGGGGGGAACCAAGAGACCCAGTACTTC. Encoded protein: CASSKGGNQETQYF.

V gene TRBV28 combines with J gene TRBJ2-7; D is unclear. This CDR3 is 14 amino acids long. V lost 1 base to trimming and J lost 3 bases, with 10 bases between them. Germline loops: CDR1 MDHEN, CDR2 SYDVKM. The CDR3 region is CASSLFPGIYEQYF. The CDR3 region has the DNA TGTGCCAGCAGTTTATTTCCGGGTATCTACGAGCAGTACTTC.

The chain combines TRBV28 with TRBJ2-3, with D perhaps TRBD2 (6 bases). The CDR3 runs 14 residues. Trimming shortened V by 7 bases and J by 6 bases, and 17 bases separated the two germline ends. The germline V gene encodes CDR1 MDHEN and CDR2 SYDVKM. CDR3 sequence (DNA): TGTGCCAGCACCTTAGGCGGTGGGGGGGATACGCAGTATTTT. This codes for CASTLGGGGDTQYF.

The sample holds a few counts of this clonotype. The rearrangement links TRBV6-1 to TRBJ2-3, with a tentative D call TRBD2 (5 bases). V was trimmed by 1 base and J by 0 bases, leaving 14 bases between them. This CDR3 has 17 amino acids. The germline V gene encodes CDR1 MNHNS and CDR2 SASEGT. This CDR3 is CASSEGFSRTSTDTQYF. CDR3 DNA sequence: TGTGCCAGCAGTGAAGGGTTTTCACGGACTAGCACAGATACGCAGTATTTT.

This chain joins TRBV6-1 and TRBJ2-1; D is perhaps TRBD1 or TRBD2 (5 bases each). The CDR3 is made up of 15 amino acids. Germline CDR1 reads MNHNS; CDR2 reads SASEGT. Trimming shortened V by 8 bases and J by 0 bases, and 14 bases separated the two germline ends. The chain's CDR3 is CASLSWGSSYNEQFF. The DNA for the CDR3 is TGTGCCAGCCTCTCGTGGGGGAGCTCCTACAATGAGCAGTTCTTC.

This clonotype was seen a handful of times. V usage is TRBV21-1 and J usage is TRBJ2-2. TRBV21-1 represents a pseudogene. The CDR3 has 14 residues. CDR3 region: CASSKDTNTGELFF. CDR3 nucleotides: TGTGCCAGCAGCAAAGACACGAACACCGGGGAGCTGTTTTTT.

With regard to this clonotype: The junction differs from germline at one of its ends, possibly a read error. The CDR3 spells CASRFWTSGLANTWELFF. The CDR3 DNA follows: TGTGCCAGCAGATTTTGGACTAGCGGCCTCGCGAACACCTGGGAGCTGTTTTTT. The rearrangement links TRBV6-1 to TRBJ2-2; TRBD2 matches 10 bases. The CDR3 has 18 amino acids. CDR1 is MNHNS and CDR2 is SASEGT in the germline V gene.